A single sample gave rise to the 24 T cell receptor beta chains below, sequenced in a study of radiotherapy plus CTLA-4 blockade in lung cancer. Assay used: immunoSEQ multiplex PCR; TCRdb lists only in-frame clones, some missing. The sample holds roughly 73,000 clones, about nine tenths seen once. Sequenced material: peripheral blood, taken from a patient treated with radiotherapy plus ipilimumab. Source of these receptors: a human donor with non-small cell lung cancer that progressed on radiotherapy plus ipilimumab.

The chain carries TRBV7-2 and TRBJ2-2; perhaps TRBD2 as D (5 bases). Trimming left V 6 bases short and J 7 bases short, with 12 bases between. Germline V gives CDR1 SGHTA, CDR2 FQGNSA. This CDR3 has 13 residues. Written as DNA, the CDR3 is TGTGCCAGCAGACCCCTCGCGGGCGGGGAGCTGTTTTTT. Translation gives CASRPLAGGELFF.

The chain has TRBV29-1 and TRBJ2-3; TRBD2 matches at 8 bases. CDR3 length equals 13 residues. Germline V gene sequence: CDR1 SQVTM, CDR2 ANQGSEA. Germline trimming cut 8 bases from V and 0 bases from J; bases unmatched to any gene: 4. CDR3 coding DNA: TGCAGCTTGCAGCGGGAGAGCACAGATACGCAGTATTTT. Its protein product is CSLQRESTDTQYF.

The chain uses TRBV6-5 and TRBJ1-1, with TRBD1 matching over 8 bases. Trimming cost V 2 bases and J 2 bases; bases outside gene matches: 7. Germline CDR1 and CDR2: MNHEY and SVGAGI. The CDR3 totals 16 residues. The CDR3, as DNA: TGTGCCAGCAGTTACCCTACAGGGGGTGGCAACACTGAAGCTTTCTTT. It codes for CASSYPTGGGNTEAFF.

V is TRBV9 and J is TRBJ2-1, with 8 bases lining up with TRBD2. The V and J ends lost 4 bases and 9 bases, in that order; junction bases with no gene match: 12. Germline loops: CDR1 SGDLS, CDR2 YYNGEE. This CDR3 contains 15 residues. The CDR3 sequence: CASSLGTSSAGEQFF. CDR3 sequence (DNA): TGTGCCAGCAGCCTCGGGACTAGTTCGGCCGGTGAGCAGTTCTTC.

V usage is TRBV13 and J usage is TRBJ1-4, with D hard to call. The germline gives CDR1 PRHDT, CDR2 FYEKMQ (reference sequence). This CDR3 has 18 amino acids. V dropped 1 base and J dropped 7 bases, with 22 bases sitting between them. This chain's CDR3 is CASSLATGRMKTGEKLFF. CDR3 sequence (DNA): TGTGCCAGCAGCTTAGCTACCGGGCGCATGAAAACGGGTGAAAAACTGTTTTTT.

Comments on this clone: Other nucleotide sequences from this sample produce the same CDR3. The gene calls are TRBV12-5 and TRBJ1-2, with 9 bases fitting TRBD1. The V gene's germline CDR1 is LGHNT and CDR2 FRNRAP. The length of the CDR3 is 14 residues. V lost 4 bases and J lost 6; bases outside the gene matches: 6. The CDR3 nucleotides are TGTGCTAGTGGTTCCTCCGGGACAGGGAATGGCTACACCTTC. This encodes CASGSSGTGNGYTF.

This chain joins TRBV4-1 and TRBJ1-1; tentative D call: TRBD1 (5 bases). Germline CDR1 and CDR2: MGHRA and YSYEKL. The CDR3 spans 15 residues. V lost 2 bases to trimming and J lost 6 bases, with 16 bases between them. CDR3 in amino acids: CASSQSVGTVAEAFF. DNA for the CDR3: TGCGCCAGCAGCCAATCCGTCGGGACGGTGGCTGAAGCTTTCTTT.

This clone was recorded only once. The chain combines TRBV28 with TRBJ1-2, with D unresolved. This CDR3 has 16 residues. Trimming shortened V by 4 bases and J by 7 bases, and 22 bases separated the two germline ends. Germline CDR1 reads MDHEN; CDR2 reads SYDVKM. The CDR3 nucleotides read TGTGCCAGCAGTTCCCCCAGTGGGTCTGGTCCGCTTGGCTACACCTTC. Its translation is CASSSPSGSGPLGYTF.

Turning to this clone: At the DNA level, this CDR3 is encoded by other sequences in the same sample as well. The J gene is TRBJ2-1, the V gene TRBV27; D gene uncertain. Trimming removed 1 base from V and 10 bases from J, with 11 bases in between. The germline CDR1 and CDR2 sequences are MNHEY and SMNVEV (reference sequence). The CDR3 has 13 amino acids. The CDR3 reads CASSLWAGQEQFF. CDR3 coding DNA: TGTGCCAGCAGTTTATGGGCCGGGCAGGAGCAGTTCTTC.

The V call is TRBV5-4, the J call TRBJ2-3; D unclear. The CDR3 totals 12 residues. Trimming cost V 2 bases and J 5 bases, with 6 bases left between them. CDR1 is SGHNT, CDR2 YYREEE, per germline (reference sequence). The CDR3: CASSLFLDTQYF. The CDR3 DNA follows: TGTGCCAGCAGCTTATTCCTAGATACGCAGTATTTT.

The chain is built from TRBV7-3 and TRBJ2-1; D remains ambiguous. Germline-derived CDR1 and CDR2 are SGHTA and FQGTGA. CDR3 length: 14 residues. V was cut by 2 bases and J by 0 bases, with 5 bases left in between. CDR3: CASSLGSSYNEQFF. CDR3 bases: TGTGCCAGCAGCTTAGGAAGCTCCTACAATGAGCAGTTCTTC.

The table lists this clone with a count of one. This rearrangement joins TRBV9 to TRBJ1-1; D may be TRBD1 (6 bases). Germline CDR1 reads SGDLS; CDR2 reads YYNGEE. This CDR3 region has 14 residues. V was trimmed by 0 bases and J by 1 base, leaving 7 bases between them. CDR3 protein: CASSVVRGNTEAFF. As DNA, the CDR3 is TGTGCCAGCAGCGTAGTCAGGGGGAACACTGAAGCTTTCTTT.

The gene calls are TRBV29-1 and TRBJ2-1; the D gene is possibly TRBD2 (5 bases). The length of the CDR3 is 14 residues. The V end lost 5 bases, the J end lost 1 base, and 12 bases lay between the germline ends. Germline loops: CDR1 SQVTM, CDR2 ANQGSEA. The CDR3 DNA follows: TGCAGCGTTTCCGGGGTCTCATCCTACAATGAGCAGTTCTTC. This gives the protein CSVSGVSSYNEQFF.

The CDR3 coding sequence is TGCGCCAGCAGCCCGAGGGGGGAAGGGGAGCTGTTTTTT. It codes for CASSPRGEGELFF. This chain joins TRBV5-1 and TRBJ2-2; either TRBD1 or TRBD2 may supply D (6 bases each). From germline, CDR1 is SGHRS and CDR2 YFSETQ. Trimming pared 4 bases from V and 8 bases from J, leaving 12 bases between. CDR3 length equals 13 residues.

This clone was found once. V is TRBV5-8 and J is TRBJ1-5, with TRBD1 identical over 10 bases. This CDR3 contains 15 residues. The V and J ends lost 4 bases and 7 bases, in that order; junction bases with no gene match: 8. From germline, CDR1 is SGHTS and CDR2 YDEGEE. The DNA for the CDR3 is TGTGCCAGCAGCAAAGGGACAGGGGAGGGACAGCCCCAGCATTTT. As protein: CASSKGTGEGQPQHF.

This chain joins TRBV30 and TRBJ1-5, with TRBD1 matching over 7 bases. After removal of 5 bases from V and 2 bases from J, the junction contained 3 bases not matched to a gene. Germline lookup yields CDR1 GTSNPN and CDR2 SVGIG (reference sequence). There are 13 residues in the CDR3. The DNA for the CDR3 is TGTGCCTGGGGAGGACAGGGCAATCAGCCCCAGCATTTT. This gives the protein CAWGGQGNQPQHF.

The V and J genes are TRBV25-1 and TRBJ2-7; no clear D. This CDR3 contains 12 residues. Germline V CDR1 and CDR2: MGHDK, SYGVNS. The V end was cut by 4 bases, the J end by 4 bases, with 8 bases between. Here the CDR3 DNA reads TGTGCCAGCAGTGGCTCGGCATACGAGCAGTACTTC. It encodes CASSGSAYEQYF.

This chain connects TRBV7-9 to TRBJ1-1; 10 bases agree with TRBD1. CDR3 length equals 15 residues. Germline-derived CDR1 and CDR2 are SEHNR and FQNEAQ (reference sequence). The trim removed 5 bases at V and 4 bases at J, leaving 7 bases unmatched. The CDR3 loop reads CASSGQGGQGTEAFF. CDR3 DNA: TGTGCCAGCAGCGGACAGGGGGGACAAGGCACTGAAGCTTTCTTT. Drawing the rest from reference TRBV7-9 and TRBJ1-1, the complete variable domain is DTGVSQNPRHKITKRGQNVTFRCDPISEHNRLYWYRQTLGQGPEFLTYFQNEAQLEKSRLLSDRFSAERPKGSFSTLEIQRTEQGDSAMYLCASSGQGGQGTEAFFGQGTRLTVV.

This clone was seen once. This chain connects TRBV10-2 to TRBJ2-2; 8 positions match TRBD2. CDR3 length: 15 amino acids. V shed 7 bases and J 4 bases; nucleotides not matched to a gene: 8. Germline CDR1 and CDR2: WSHSY and SAAADI. The CDR3 DNA follows: TGCGCCAGCAAGGGAGCGGGAGTGGTCACCGGGGAGCTGTTTTTT. It translates to CASKGAGVVTGELFF.

To note about this clone: Other DNA sequences in the same sample also yield this CDR3. The chain recombines TRBV18 with TRBJ2-7; D is ambiguous. The CDR3 sequence is 12 residues long. The germline V and J ends were trimmed by 2 bases and 2 bases, with 4 bases remaining between them. Looked up from germline, CDR1 is KGHSH and CDR2 is LQKENI. In nucleotides, the CDR3 is TGTGCCAGCTCACCAAGCCCCTACGAGCAGTACGTC. Its translation is CASSPSPYEQYV.

Comments on this clone: Germline is not matched at one junction end, which may reflect a read error. At the DNA level, this CDR3 is encoded by other sequences in the same sample as well. CDR3 nucleotide sequence: TGCGCCAGCAGCCCGGGACAGGGAAACACAGATACGCAATATTTT. It is translated as CASSPGQGNTDTQYF. J is TRBJ2-3 and V is TRBV5-1; the match to TRBD1 covers 9 bases. Germline assignment: CDR1 SGHRS and CDR2 YFSETQ. This CDR3 comprises 15 residues.

The chain couples TRBV6-5 to TRBJ1-5, with a weak D call TRBD1 (6 bases). V was cut by 10 bases and J by 0 bases, with 10 bases left in between. CDR1 is MNHEY and CDR2 is SVGAGI in the germline V gene. There are 13 residues in the CDR3. The CDR3 DNA reads TGTGCCACCAGGGGTTATAGCAATCAGCCCCAGCATTTT. Amino acid sequence: CATRGYSNQPQHF.

This clone occurred once. The chain links TRBV4-1 to TRBJ2-7; 16 bases match TRBD2. Trimming cost V 4 bases and J 1 base; bases outside gene matches: 4. Germline lookup yields CDR1 MGHRA and CDR2 YSYEKL. CDR3 size: 17 residues. CDR3 DNA: TGCGCCAGCAGCCCGGGACTAGCGGGAGGGCCATCCTACGAGCAGTACTTC. It codes for CASSPGLAGGPSYEQYF.

This sequence joins TRBV18 and TRBJ2-7; the D is unclear. Germline CDR1 and CDR2: KGHSH and LQKENI. This CDR3 region has 14 residues. Trimming removed 0 bases from V and 2 bases from J, with 8 bases in between. In DNA, the CDR3 is TGTGCCAGCTCACCACCTAGGAACCCCTACGAGCAGTACTTC. Amino acids: CASSPPRNPYEQYF.